The rows below give T cell receptor beta chains drawn from one sample of a study of radiotherapy plus CTLA-4 blockade in lung cancer. Method: immunoSEQ multiplex PCR; TCRdb's copy keeps in-frame clones and lacks some. The sample includes tens of thousands of clones, around 69% of them seen just once. Sequenced here: peripheral blood, sampled from a patient treated with radiotherapy plus ipilimumab. These receptors came from a human donor with non-small cell lung cancer who had a complete response to radiotherapy plus ipilimumab. Both conserved end residues are part of each CDR3. D genes are given only for firm matches. Expanded clones are given a class, and other clones once, few, many or no size at all.

cdr3_nt cdr3_aa v_call clone_size d_call j_call
TGTGCTAGCAGCCCCATAGCGGGAGAGACCCAGTACTTC CASSPIAGETQYF TRBV7-7 NA TRBD2 TRBJ2-5
TGTGCCAGTAGTATGAACGGAGGGAACACTGAAGCTTTCTTT CASSMNGGNTEAFF TRBV19 NA NA TRBJ1-1
TGTGCCAGTAGTTTCAGGGGCAATGAGCAGTTCTTC CASSFRGNEQFF TRBV19 NA NA TRBJ2-1
TGTGCCAGTAGTATTAATCTCGGGGGGTACTATGGCTACACCTTC CASSINLGGYYGYTF TRBV19 NA NA TRBJ1-2
TGTGCCAGCAGCGCCCTCTCTAGCGGGAGGGCCGCGGATACGCAGTATTTT CASSALSSGRAADTQYF TRBV27 NA TRBD2 TRBJ2-3
TGTGCCAGCAGCCCCAGCGGGGGGAACACCGGGGAGCTGTTTTTT CASSPSGGNTGELFF TRBV11-3 once TRBD2 TRBJ2-2
TGCAGCGTGGAGAACCGGGACACTTACTATGGCTACACCTTC CSVENRDTYYGYTF TRBV29-1 NA NA TRBJ1-2
TGTGCCAGCAGTTTAAGGACACCACTGCTGGACACTGAAGCTTTCTTT CASSLRTPLLDTEAFF TRBV28 NA NA TRBJ1-1
TGTGCCAGCTCCACGAGGGAGGGGACTGGCTACACCTTC CASSTREGTGYTF TRBV11-3 NA NA TRBJ1-2
TGTGCCAGCAGCTTAGACGTAGGACAGGGGTCTAACGAGCAGTACTTC CASSLDVGQGSNEQYF TRBV7-9 NA TRBD1 TRBJ2-7
TGTGCCAGCAGCGACTCGACAGGGGCCGCCTACGAGCAGTACTTC CASSDSTGAAYEQYF TRBV7-9 NA TRBD1 TRBJ2-7
TGTGCCGGGAGGGCAAGCGGGAGGCCCAATCTAAACACCGGGGAGCTGTTTTTT CAGRASGRPNLNTGELFF TRBV21-1 NA NA TRBJ2-2
TGTGCCAGCAGTTACGCCGGGACTAGCGGGACGCAGTATTTT CASSYAGTSGTQYF TRBV28 NA TRBD2 TRBJ2-3
TGTGCCAGCAGCTTAACAATCTCTGGAAACACCATATATTTT CASSLTISGNTIYF TRBV28 many NA TRBJ1-3
TGCGCCAGCAGCCGACATGGCTACGAGCAGTACTTC CASSRHGYEQYF TRBV23-1 NA NA TRBJ2-7
TGTGCCAGTAGTCTTATTCACAGGGCAACTAATGAAAAACTGTTTTTT CASSLIHRATNEKLFF TRBV19 NA NA TRBJ1-4
TGCGCCAGCAGTGAATCGCTCCCGGGGGAGCAGTTCTTC CASSESLPGEQFF TRBV10-1 few NA TRBJ2-1
TGTGCCAGCAGCCAACCGGGACAGCTACGCGAGCAGTACTTC CASSQPGQLREQYF TRBV7-8 NA TRBD1 TRBJ2-7
TGTGCCAGCAGCTTTCGACAGGGCGGATATAATGAGCAGTTCTTC CASSFRQGGYNEQFF TRBV5-4 NA TRBD1 TRBJ2-1
TGTGCCAGCAGTTTTCGGCGGGACAGGAGCTCCTACGAGCAGTACTTC CASSFRRDRSSYEQYF TRBV28 NA TRBD1 TRBJ2-7
TGTGCCAGTAGGGCCGGGACAGGGGCCTACGAGCAGTACTTC CASRAGTGAYEQYF TRBV19 NA TRBD1 TRBJ2-7
TGTGCCAGCAGCTTATACCCGACAGGGGGCAACAATCAGCCCCAGCATTTT CASSLYPTGGNNQPQHF TRBV7-2 NA TRBD1 TRBJ1-5
TGTGCCAGCAAGGAACGGGTTAATTATGGCTACACCTTC CASKERVNYGYTF TRBV2 few NA TRBJ1-2
TGTGCCAGTAGTATAGGACCTAGGACAGAAGAAGCTTTCTTT CASSIGPRTEEAFF TRBV19 NA NA TRBJ1-1
TGCGCCAGCAGCCAACAAGGGGCCGGCTACACCTTC CASSQQGAGYTF TRBV4-1 NA NA TRBJ1-2
TGTGCCAGCAGCTTAGGAGGCCAGATACTTAACTATGGCTACACCTTC CASSLGGQILNYGYTF TRBV11-2 NA NA TRBJ1-2